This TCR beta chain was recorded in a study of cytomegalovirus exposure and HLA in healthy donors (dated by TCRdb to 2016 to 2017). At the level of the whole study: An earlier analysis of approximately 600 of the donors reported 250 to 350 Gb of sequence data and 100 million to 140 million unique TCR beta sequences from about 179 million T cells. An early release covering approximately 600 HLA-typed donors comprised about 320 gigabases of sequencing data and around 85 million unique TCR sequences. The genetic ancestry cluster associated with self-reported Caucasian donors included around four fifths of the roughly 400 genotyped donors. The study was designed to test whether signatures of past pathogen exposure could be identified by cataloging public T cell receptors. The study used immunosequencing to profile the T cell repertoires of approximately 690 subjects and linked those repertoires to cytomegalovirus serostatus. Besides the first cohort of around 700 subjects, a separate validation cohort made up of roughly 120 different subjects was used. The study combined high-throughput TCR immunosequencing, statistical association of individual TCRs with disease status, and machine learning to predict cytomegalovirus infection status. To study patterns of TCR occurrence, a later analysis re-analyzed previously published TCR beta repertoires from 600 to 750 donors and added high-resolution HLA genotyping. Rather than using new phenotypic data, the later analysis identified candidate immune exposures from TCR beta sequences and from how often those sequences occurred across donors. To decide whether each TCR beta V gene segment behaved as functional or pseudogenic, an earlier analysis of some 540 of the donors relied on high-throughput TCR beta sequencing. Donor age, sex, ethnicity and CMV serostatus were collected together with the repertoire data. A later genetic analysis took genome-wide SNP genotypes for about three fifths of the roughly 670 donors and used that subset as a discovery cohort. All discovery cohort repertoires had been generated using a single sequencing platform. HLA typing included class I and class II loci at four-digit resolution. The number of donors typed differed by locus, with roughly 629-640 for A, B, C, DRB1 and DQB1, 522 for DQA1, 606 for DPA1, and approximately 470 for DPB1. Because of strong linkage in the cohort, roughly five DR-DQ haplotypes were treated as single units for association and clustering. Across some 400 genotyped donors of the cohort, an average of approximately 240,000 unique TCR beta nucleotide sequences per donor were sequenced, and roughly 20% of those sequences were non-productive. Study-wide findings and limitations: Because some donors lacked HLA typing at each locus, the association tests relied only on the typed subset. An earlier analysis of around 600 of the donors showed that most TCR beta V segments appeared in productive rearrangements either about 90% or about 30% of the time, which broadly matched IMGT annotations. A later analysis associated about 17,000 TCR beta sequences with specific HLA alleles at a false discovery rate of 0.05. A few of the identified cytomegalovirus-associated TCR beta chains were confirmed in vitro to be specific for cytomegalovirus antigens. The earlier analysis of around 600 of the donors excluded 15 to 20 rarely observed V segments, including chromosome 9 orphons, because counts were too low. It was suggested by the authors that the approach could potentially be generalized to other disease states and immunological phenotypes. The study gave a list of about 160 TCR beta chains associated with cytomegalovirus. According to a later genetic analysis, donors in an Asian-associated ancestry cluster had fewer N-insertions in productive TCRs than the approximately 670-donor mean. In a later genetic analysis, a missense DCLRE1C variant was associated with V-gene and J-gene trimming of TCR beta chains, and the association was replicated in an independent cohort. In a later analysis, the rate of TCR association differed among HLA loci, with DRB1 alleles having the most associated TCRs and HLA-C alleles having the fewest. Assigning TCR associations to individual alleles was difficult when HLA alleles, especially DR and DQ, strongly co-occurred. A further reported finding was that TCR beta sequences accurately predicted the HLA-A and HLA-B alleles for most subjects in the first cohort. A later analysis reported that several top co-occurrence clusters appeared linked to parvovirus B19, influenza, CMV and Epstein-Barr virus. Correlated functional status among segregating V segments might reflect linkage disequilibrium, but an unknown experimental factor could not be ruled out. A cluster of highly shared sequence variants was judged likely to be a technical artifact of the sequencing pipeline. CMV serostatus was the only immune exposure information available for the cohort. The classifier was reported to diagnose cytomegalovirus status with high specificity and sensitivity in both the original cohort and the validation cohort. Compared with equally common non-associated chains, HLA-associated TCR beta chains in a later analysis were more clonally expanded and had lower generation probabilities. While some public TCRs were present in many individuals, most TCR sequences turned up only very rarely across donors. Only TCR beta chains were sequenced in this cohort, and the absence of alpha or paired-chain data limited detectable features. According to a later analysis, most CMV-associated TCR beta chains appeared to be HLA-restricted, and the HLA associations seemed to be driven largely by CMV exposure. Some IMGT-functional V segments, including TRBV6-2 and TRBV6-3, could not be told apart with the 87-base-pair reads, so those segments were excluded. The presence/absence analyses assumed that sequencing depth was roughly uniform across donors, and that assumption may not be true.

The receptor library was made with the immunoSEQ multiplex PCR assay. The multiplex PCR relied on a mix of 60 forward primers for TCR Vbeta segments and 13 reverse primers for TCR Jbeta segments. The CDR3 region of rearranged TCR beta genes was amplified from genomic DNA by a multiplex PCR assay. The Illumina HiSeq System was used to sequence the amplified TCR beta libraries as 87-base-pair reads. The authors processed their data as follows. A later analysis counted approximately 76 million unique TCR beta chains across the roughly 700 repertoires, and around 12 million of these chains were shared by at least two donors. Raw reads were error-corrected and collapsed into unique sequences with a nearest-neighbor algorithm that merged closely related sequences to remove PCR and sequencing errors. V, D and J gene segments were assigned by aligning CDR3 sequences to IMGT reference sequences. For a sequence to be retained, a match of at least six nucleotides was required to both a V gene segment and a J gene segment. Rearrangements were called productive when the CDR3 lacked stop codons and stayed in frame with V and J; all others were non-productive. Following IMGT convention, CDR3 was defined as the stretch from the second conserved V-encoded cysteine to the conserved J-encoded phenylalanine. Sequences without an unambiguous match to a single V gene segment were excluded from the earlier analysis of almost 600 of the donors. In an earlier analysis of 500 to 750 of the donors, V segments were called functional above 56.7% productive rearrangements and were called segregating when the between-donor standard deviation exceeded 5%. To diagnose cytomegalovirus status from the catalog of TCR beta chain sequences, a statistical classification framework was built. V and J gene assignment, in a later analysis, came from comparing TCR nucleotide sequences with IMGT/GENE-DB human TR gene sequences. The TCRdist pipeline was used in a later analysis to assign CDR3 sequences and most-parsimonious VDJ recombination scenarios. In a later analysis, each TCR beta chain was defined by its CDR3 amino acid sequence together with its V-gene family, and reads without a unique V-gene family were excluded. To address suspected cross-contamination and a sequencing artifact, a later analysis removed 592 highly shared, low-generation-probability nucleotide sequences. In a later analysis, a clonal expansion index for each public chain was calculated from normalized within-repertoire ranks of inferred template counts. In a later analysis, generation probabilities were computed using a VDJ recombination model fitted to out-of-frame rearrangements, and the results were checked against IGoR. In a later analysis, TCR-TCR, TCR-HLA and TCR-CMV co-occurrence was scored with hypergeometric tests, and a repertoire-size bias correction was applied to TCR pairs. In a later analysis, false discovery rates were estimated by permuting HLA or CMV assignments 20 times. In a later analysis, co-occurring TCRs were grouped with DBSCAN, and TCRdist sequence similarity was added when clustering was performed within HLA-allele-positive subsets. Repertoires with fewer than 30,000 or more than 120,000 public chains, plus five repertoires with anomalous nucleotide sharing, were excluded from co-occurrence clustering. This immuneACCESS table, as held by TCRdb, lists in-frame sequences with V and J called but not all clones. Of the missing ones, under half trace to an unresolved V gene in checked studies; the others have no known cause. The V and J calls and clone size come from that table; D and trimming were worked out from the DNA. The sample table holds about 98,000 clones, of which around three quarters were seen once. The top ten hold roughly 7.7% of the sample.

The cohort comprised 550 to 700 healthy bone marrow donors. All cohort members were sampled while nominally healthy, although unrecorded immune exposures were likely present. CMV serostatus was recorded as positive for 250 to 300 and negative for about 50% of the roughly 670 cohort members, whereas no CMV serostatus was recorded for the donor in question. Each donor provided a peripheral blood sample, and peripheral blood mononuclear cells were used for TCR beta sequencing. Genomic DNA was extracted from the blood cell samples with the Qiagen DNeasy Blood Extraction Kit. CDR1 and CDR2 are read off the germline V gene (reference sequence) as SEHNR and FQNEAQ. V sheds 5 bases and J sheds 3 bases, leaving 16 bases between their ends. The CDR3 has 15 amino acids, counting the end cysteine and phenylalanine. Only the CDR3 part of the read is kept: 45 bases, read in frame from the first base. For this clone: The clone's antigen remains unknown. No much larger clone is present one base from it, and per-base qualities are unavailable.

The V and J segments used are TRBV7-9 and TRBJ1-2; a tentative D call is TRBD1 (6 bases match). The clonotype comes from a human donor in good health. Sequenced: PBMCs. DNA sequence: TGTGCCAGCAGCGCATCAGGGGAGCTCCACTATGGCTACACCTTC. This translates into CASSASGELHYGYTF.